Sequencing of this TCR beta chain was carried out in a study of blood T cell dynamics during melanoma immunotherapy. Findings of the study overall: Unlike progressors, later disease-control patients had W3 repertoires gaining clonality or diversity.

TCRdb's copy holds only in-frame clones and misses some; the assay was immunoSEQ multiplex PCR. There are about 10,000 clones in the sample; 86% occur only once, and approximately 9.8% lies in the top ten. Concerning this clone itself: Antigen specificity is unknown.

Germline assignment: CDR1 MGHRA and CDR2 YSYEKL. The J segment lost 0 bases and the V segment lost 3 bases, leaving 6 bases of the junction unmatched. The CDR3 has 17 residues. Time point denoted: pre-treatment baseline. Apart from a couple of fast progressors, RECIST 1.1 response was judged 12 weeks post-infusion. The chain recombines TRBV4-1 with TRBJ2-7, with TRBD2 identical over 12 bases. The TCR was taken from a human donor with melanoma. The sequencing used blood, collected from a patient treated with checkpoint blockade. CDR3 in DNA: TGCGCCAGCAGCCAGTTTTCTAGCGGGAGGGCCTCCTACGAGCAGTACTTC. This codes for CASSQFSSGRASYEQYF.